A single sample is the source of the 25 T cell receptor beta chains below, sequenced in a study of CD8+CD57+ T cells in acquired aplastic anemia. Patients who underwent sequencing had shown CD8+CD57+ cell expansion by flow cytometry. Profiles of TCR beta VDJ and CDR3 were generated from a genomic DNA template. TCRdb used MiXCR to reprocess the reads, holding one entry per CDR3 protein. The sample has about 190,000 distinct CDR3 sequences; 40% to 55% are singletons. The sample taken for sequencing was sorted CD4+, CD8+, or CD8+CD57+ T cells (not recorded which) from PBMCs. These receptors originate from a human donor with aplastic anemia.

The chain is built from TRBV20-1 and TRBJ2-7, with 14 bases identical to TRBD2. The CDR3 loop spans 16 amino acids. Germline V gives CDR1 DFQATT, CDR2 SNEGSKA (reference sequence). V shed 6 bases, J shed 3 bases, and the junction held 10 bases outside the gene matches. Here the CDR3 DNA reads TGCAGTGCCGCCGGACTAGCGGGGGGTGTTGGCTACGAGCAGTACTTC. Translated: CSAAGLAGGVGYEQYF.

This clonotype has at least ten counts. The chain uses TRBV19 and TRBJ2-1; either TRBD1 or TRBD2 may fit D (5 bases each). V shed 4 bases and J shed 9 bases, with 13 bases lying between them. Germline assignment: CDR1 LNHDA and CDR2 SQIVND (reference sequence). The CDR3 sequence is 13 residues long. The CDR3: CASSTLRDPEQFF. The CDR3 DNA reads TGTGCCAGTAGTACTCTCCGGGACCCTGAGCAGTTCTTC.

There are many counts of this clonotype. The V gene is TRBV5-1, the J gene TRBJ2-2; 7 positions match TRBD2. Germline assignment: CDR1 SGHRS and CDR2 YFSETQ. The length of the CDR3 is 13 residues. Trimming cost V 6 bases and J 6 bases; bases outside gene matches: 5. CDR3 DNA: TGCGCCAGCACCCAGGGAGGGGCCGGGGAGCTGTTTTTT. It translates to CASTQGGAGELFF.

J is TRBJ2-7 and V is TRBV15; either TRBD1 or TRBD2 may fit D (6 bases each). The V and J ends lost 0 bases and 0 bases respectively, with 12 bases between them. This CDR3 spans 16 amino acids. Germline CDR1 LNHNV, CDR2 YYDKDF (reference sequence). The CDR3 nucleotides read TGTGCCACCAGCAGAGACCGGGGGACAACCTCCTACGAGCAGTACTTC. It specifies CATSRDRGTTSYEQYF.

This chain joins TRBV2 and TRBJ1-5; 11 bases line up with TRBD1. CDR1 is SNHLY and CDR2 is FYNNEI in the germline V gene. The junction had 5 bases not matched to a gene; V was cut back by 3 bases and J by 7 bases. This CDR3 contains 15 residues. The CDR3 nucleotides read TGTGCCAGCAGTGAGGGGACAGGGGGAGGCCAGCCCCAGCATTTT. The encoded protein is CASSEGTGGGQPQHF.

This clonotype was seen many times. The CDR3: CSARSGGNIYGYTF. The CDR3, as DNA: TGCAGTGCCAGATCGGGAGGCAATATATATGGCTACACCTTC. This sequence joins TRBV20-1 and TRBJ1-2; D is uncertain. The germline gives CDR1 DFQATT, CDR2 SNEGSKA (reference sequence). V lost 6 bases and J lost 5, with 19 bases in between. The CDR3 sequence is 14 residues long.

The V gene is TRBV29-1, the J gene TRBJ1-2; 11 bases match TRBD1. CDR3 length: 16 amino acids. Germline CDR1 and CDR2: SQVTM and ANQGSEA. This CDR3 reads CSASSDGQGAKDGYTF. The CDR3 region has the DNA TGCAGTGCTTCTAGTGACGGACAGGGGGCGAAGGATGGCTACACCTTC.

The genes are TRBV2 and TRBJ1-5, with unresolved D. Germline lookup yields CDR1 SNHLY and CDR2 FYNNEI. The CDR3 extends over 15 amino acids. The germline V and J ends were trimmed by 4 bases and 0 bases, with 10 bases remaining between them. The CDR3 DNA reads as TGTGCCAGCAGTGGGGCACGACATAGCAATCAGCCCCAGCATTTT. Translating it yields CASSGARHSNQPQHF.

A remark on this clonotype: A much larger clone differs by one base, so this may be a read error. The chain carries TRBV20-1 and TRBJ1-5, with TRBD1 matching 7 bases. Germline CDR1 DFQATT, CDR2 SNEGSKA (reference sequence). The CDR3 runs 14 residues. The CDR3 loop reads CSARRDSSNQLQHF. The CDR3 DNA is TGCAGTGCTCGCCGGGACAGTAGCAATCAGCTCCAGCATTTT.

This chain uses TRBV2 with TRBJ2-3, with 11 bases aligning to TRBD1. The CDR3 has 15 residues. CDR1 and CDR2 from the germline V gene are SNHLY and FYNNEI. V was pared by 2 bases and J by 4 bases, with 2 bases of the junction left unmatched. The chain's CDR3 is CASSEWTGGADTQYF. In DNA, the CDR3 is TGTGCCAGCAGTGAATGGACAGGGGGCGCAGATACGCAGTATTTT.

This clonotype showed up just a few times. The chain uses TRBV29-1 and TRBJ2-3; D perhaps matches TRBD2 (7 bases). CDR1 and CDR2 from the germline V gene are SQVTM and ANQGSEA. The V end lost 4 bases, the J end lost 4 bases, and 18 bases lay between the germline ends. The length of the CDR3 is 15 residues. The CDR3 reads CSVARGGGFADTQYF. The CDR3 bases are TGCAGCGTTGCACGTGGGGGGGGCTTCGCAGATACGCAGTATTTT.

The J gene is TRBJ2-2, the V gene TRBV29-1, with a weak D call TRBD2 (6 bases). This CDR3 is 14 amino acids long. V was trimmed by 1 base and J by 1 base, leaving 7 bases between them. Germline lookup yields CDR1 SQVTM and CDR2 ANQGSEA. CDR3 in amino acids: CSVEGLVNTGELFF. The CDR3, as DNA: TGCAGCGTTGAAGGACTAGTGAACACCGGGGAGCTGTTTTTT.

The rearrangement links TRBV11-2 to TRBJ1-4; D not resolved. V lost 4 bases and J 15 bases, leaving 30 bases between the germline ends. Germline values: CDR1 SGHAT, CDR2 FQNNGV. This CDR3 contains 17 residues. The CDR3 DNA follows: TGTGCCAGCAGCTCCCTCCGAATTACACGCAAACTGGGCAAGGTGTTTTTT. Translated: CASSSLRITRKLGKVFF.

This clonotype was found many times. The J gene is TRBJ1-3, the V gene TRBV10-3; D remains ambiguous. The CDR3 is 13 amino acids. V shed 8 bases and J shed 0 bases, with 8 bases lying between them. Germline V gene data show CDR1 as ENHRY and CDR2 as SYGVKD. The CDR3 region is CAIAAASGNTIYF. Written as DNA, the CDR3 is TGTGCCATCGCGGCAGCCTCTGGAAACACCATATATTTT.

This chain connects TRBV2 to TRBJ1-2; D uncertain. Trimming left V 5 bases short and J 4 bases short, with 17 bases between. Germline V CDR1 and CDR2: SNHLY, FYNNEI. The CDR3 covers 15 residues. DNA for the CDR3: TGTGCCAGCAGTTATAGCGTAGAGAGAGCCTATGGCTACACCTTC. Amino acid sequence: CASSYSVERAYGYTF.

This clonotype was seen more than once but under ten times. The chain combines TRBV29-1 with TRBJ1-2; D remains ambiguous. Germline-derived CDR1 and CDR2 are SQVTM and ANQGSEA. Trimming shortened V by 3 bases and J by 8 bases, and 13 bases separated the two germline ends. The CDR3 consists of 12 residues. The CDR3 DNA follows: TGCAGCGTTGATGCTCTTAGGGAGGGCTACACCTTC. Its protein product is CSVDALREGYTF. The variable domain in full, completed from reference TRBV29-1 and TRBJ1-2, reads SAVISQKPSRDICQRGTSLTIQCQVDSQVTMMFWYRQQPGQSLTLIATANQGSEATYESGFVIDKFPISRPNLTFSTLTVSNMSPEDSSIYLCSVDALREGYTFGSGTRLTVV.

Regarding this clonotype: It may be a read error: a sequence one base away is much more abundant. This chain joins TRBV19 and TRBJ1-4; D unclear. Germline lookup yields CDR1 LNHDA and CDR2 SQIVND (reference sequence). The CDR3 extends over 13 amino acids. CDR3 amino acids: CASSSPLGEKLLF. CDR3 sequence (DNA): TGTGCCAGTAGTTCTCCCCTGGGTGAAAAACTGCTTTTT.

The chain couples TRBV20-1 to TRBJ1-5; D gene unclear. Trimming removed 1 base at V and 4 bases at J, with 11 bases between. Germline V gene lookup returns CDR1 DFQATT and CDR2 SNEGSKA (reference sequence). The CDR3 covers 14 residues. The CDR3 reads CSARGGSENQPQHF. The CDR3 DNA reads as TGCAGTGCTAGAGGAGGTAGTGAGAATCAGCCCCAGCATTTT.

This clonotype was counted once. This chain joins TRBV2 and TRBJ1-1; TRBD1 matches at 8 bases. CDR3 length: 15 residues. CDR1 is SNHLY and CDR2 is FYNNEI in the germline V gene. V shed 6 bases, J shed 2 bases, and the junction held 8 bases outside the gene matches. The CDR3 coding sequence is TGTGCCAGCAGAGCGGACAGGGTGGGAAACACTGAAGCTTTCTTT. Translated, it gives CASRADRVGNTEAFF.

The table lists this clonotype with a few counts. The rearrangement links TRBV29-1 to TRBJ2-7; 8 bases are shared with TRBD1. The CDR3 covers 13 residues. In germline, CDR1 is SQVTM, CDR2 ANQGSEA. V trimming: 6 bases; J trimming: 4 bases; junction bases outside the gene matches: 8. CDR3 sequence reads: CSVNGQGTYEQYF. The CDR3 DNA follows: TGCAGCGTCAATGGACAGGGTACTTACGAGCAGTACTTC.

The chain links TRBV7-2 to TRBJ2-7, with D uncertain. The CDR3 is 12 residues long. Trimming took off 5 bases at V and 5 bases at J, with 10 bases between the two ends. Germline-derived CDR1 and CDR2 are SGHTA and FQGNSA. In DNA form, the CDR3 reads TGTGCCAGCAGCCTAATGACGGACGAGCAGTACTTC. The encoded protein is CASSLMTDEQYF.

The CDR3 protein is CASSSLWGTSGGSGSYEQYF. The DNA for the CDR3 is TGTGCCAGTAGTTCATTGTGGGGGACTAGCGGGGGGTCCGGCTCCTACGAGCAGTACTTC. V is TRBV19 and J is TRBJ2-7; 15 positions agree with TRBD2. Germline loops: CDR1 LNHDA, CDR2 SQIVND (reference sequence). The V gene end was trimmed by 5 bases and the J gene end by 0 bases; junction bases not matched to a gene: 14. The CDR3 runs to 20 residues.

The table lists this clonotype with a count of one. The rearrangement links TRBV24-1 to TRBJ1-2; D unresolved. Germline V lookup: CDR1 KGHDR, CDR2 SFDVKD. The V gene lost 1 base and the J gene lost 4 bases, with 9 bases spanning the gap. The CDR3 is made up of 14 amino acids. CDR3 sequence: CATSDFSPAYGYTF. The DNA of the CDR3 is TGTGCCACCAGTGATTTCTCCCCGGCCTATGGCTACACCTTC.

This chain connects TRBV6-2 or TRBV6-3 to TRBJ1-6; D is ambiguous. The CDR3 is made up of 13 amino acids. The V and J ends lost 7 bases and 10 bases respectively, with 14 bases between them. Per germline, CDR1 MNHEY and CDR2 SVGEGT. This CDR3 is CASMGPPISPLHF. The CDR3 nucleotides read TGTGCCAGCATGGGCCCGCCTATATCACCCCTCCACTTT.

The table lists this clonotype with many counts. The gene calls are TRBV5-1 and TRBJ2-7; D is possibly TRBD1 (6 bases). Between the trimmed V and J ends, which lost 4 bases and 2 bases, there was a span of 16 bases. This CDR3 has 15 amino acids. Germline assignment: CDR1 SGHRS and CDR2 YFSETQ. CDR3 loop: CASSDPGDSAYEQYF. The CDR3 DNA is TGCGCCAGCAGCGATCCAGGGGATTCGGCCTACGAGCAGTACTTC.